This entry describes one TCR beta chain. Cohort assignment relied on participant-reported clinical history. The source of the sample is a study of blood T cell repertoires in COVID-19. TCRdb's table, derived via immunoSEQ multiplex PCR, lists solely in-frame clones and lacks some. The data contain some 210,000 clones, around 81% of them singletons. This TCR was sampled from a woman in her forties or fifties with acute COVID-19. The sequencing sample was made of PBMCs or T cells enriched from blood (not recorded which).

The DNA for the CDR3 is TGTGCCAGCAGCGTATCCCGGATGCGGTGGGAGACCCAGTACTTC. Amino acids: CASSVSRMRWETQYF. The chain has TRBV9 and TRBJ2-5; D is undetermined. The CDR3 length is 15 residues. Trimming took 1 base from V and 5 from J, leaving 15 bases between them. The germline CDR1 and CDR2 sequences are SGDLS and YYNGEE.